Included here is one TCR beta chain sequence, with context. The germline CDR1 and CDR2 sequences are MDHEN and SYDVKM. The junction had 12 bases not matched to a gene; V was cut back by 5 bases and J by 2 bases. The CDR3 has 17 amino acids. The data stem from a study of T cells in localized non-small cell lung cancer. TCRdb's copy holds only in-frame clones and misses some; the assay was immunoSEQ multiplex PCR. Of roughly 40,000 clones in the sample, 88% were seen once. The starting material was peripheral blood, obtained before any cancer treatment. The sequence derives from a woman aged 40-75 years with stage I lung adenocarcinoma. The chain couples TRBV28 to TRBJ1-2, with 9 positions matching TRBD1. The CDR3 nucleotides are TGTGCCAGCAGTCCGCCGGGACAGGGTTCGGCCAACTATGGCTACACCTTC. Translating it yields CASSPPGQGSANYGYTF.